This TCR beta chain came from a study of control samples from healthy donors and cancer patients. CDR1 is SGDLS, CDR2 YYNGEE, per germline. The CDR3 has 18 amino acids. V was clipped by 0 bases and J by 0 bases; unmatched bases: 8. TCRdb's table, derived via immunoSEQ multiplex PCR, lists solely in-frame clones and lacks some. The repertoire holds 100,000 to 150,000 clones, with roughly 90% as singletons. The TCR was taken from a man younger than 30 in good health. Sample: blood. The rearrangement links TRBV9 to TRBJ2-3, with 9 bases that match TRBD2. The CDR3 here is CASSVAGSGGPSTDTQYF. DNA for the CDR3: TGTGCCAGCAGCGTAGCGGGGAGCGGGGGGCCTAGCACAGATACGCAGTATTTT.